These T cell receptor beta chains were read from a single sample in a study of OX40 agonist ivuxolimab in advanced cancers. Generated by immunoSEQ multiplex PCR, the TCRdb table keeps only in-frame clones and is missing some. The sample lists 40,000 to 45,000 clones, 82% occurring once. The sample in question was CD4+ or CD8+ T cells sorted from blood, obtained in a trial of the OX40 agonist ivuxolimab. Source of these receptors: an adult with an advanced solid tumor such as melanoma, head and neck, liver or kidney cancer. The CDR3 runs from the conserved cysteine through the conserved F or W. The order of the fields is clone size, V gene, D gene, J gene, CDR3 protein, CDR3 DNA. The D gene is left open where the match is weak. The size of a clone is reported for some rows only, either as once, few or many, or as a class for expanded clones.

>.|TRBV18|TRBD1|TRBJ2-1
CASSTTGTGGFYEQFF
TGTGCCAGCTCAACAACCGGGACAGGGGGCTTTTATGAGCAGTTCTTC
>.|TRBV9|TRBD2|TRBJ2-3
CASSGTSGGRDTQYF
TGTGCCAGCAGCGGGACTAGCGGGGGGAGAGATACGCAGTATTTT
>.|TRBV4-1|.|TRBJ2-1
CASSQDSPSYNEQFF
TGCGCCAGCAGCCAAGACAGTCCCTCCTACAATGAGCAGTTCTTC
>.|TRBV9|TRBD2|TRBJ2-3
CASSVVAGISTDTQYF
TGTGCCAGCAGCGTAGTAGCGGGAATAAGCACAGATACGCAGTATTTT
>.|TRBV4-3|.|TRBJ1-3
CASSQDMAQASGNTIYF
TGCGCCAGCAGCCAAGATATGGCGCAGGCCTCTGGAAACACCATATATTTT
>.|TRBV4-1|.|TRBJ2-7
CASSQVPGANYEQYF
TGCGCCAGCAGCCAAGTCCCGGGGGCGAACTACGAGCAGTACTTC
>.|TRBV7-2|.|TRBJ1-5
CASSLVPGMGNQPQHF
TGTGCCAGCAGCTTAGTTCCGGGGATGGGCAATCAGCCCCAGCATTTT
>.|TRBV2|.|TRBJ1-2
CATQGKGYTF
TGTGCAACTCAGGGGAAGGGCTACACCTTC
>.|TRBV5-1|TRBD1|TRBJ2-1
CASSSGQGSSYNEQFF
TGCGCCAGCAGTTCCGGACAGGGGAGCTCCTACAATGAGCAGTTCTTC
>.|TRBV5-4|.|TRBJ2-5
CASSFRGAYGETQYF
TGTGCCAGCAGCTTTCGGGGGGCCTACGGAGAGACCCAGTACTTC
>.|TRBV2|TRBD1|TRBJ2-7
CASSELWGQGDEQYF
TGTGCCAGCAGTGAATTATGGGGACAGGGCGACGAGCAGTACTTC
>.|TRBV9|TRBD2|TRBJ2-1
CASSVDSGRAGGYNEQFF
TGTGCCAGCAGCGTAGATAGCGGGAGGGCCGGGGGTTACAATGAGCAGTTCTTC
>.|TRBV28|.|TRBJ1-2
CASLLRTYGYTF
TGTGCCAGCCTACTACGTACCTATGGCTACACCTTC
>.|TRBV28|TRBD1|TRBJ1-5
CASSEDRGNSNQPQHF
TGTGCCAGCAGTGAAGACAGGGGCAATAGCAATCAGCCCCAGCATTTT
>.|TRBV4-2|.|TRBJ2-1
CASSEDSTYNEQFF
TGTGCCAGCAGCGAAGACTCGACTTACAATGAGCAGTTCTTC
>.|TRBV27|.|TRBJ1-3
CASSLGIGNTIYF
TGTGCCAGCAGCCTAGGTATCGGAAACACCATATATTTT
>.|TRBV28|.|TRBJ2-5
CASSLWGSGQETQYF
TGTGCCAGCAGTTTATGGGGGTCGGGGCAAGAGACCCAGTACTTC
>.|TRBV15|.|TRBJ1-2
CATSRVLGNYGYTF
TGTGCCACCAGCAGAGTCCTGGGAAACTATGGCTACACCTTC
>.|TRBV27|TRBD1|TRBJ2-3
CASSFHGQGSTDTQYF
TGTGCCAGCAGTTTCCATGGACAGGGTTCCACAGATACGCAGTATTTT
>.|TRBV2|.|TRBJ2-7
CASLGRSYEQYF
TGTGCCAGCCTAGGCAGATCCTACGAGCAGTACTTC
>.|TRBV18|TRBD1|TRBJ1-2
CASSADRGSGYGYTF
TGTGCCAGCTCAGCGGACAGGGGATCGGGGTATGGCTACACCTTC
>.|TRBV27|.|TRBJ1-4
CATRMGWANEKLFF
TGTGCCACCCGAATGGGGTGGGCTAATGAAAAACTGTTTTTT
>.|TRBV5-1|TRBD2|TRBJ2-5
CASSASGTTGETQYF
TGCGCCAGCAGCGCCTCCGGGACTACTGGCGAGACCCAGTACTTC
>.|TRBV19|.|TRBJ2-3
CASSTTAQVFGGTDTQYF
TGTGCCAGTAGTACTACAGCACAGGTGTTTGGTGGGACAGATACGCAGTATTTT
>.|TRBV28|.|TRBJ2-1
CASSLTYNEQFF
TGTGCCAGCAGTCTGACTTACAATGAGCAGTTCTTC
>.|TRBV5-1|.|TRBJ2-2
CASIPQPNTGELFF
TGCGCCAGCATCCCACAGCCGAACACCGGGGAGCTGTTTTTT
>.|TRBV27|.|TRBJ1-2
CASSTPRDGTFYGYTF
TGTGCCAGCAGTACCCCCCGGGACGGCACCTTCTATGGCTACACCTTC
>.|TRBV9|TRBD2|TRBJ2-3
CASSVGGGAPDTQYF
TGTGCCAGCAGCGTAGGCGGGGGGGCCCCCGATACGCAGTATTTT
>.|TRBV29-1|TRBD2|TRBJ2-7
CSVTMAGTSGYEQYF
TGCAGCGTCACAATGGCCGGGACTAGCGGCTACGAGCAGTACTTC
>.|TRBV4-3|.|TRBJ2-7
CASSQDRNYEQYF
TGCGCCAGCAGCCAAGACCGTAACTACGAGCAGTACTTC
>.|TRBV7-8|.|TRBJ2-1
CASTRGASTYNEQFF
TGTGCCAGCACCCGGGGGGCTAGCACCTACAATGAGCAGTTCTTC
>few|TRBV4-3|.|TRBJ2-7
CASSQELESVWEQYF
TGCGCCAGCAGCCAAGAGTTAGAGTCCGTCTGGGAGCAGTACTTC
>.|TRBV5-1|TRBD2|TRBJ2-3
CASSYRAGSGTDTQYF
TGCGCCAGCAGCTATCGAGCGGGGTCCGGCACAGATACGCAGTATTTT
>.|TRBV6-5|TRBD1|TRBJ1-1
CASRSGTGGSTEAFF
TGTGCCAGCAGATCCGGGACAGGGGGGTCCACTGAAGCTTTCTTT
>.|TRBV9|TRBD2|TRBJ2-1
CASSAVAGANYNEQFF
TGTGCCAGCAGCGCCGTAGCGGGGGCCAACTACAATGAGCAGTTCTTC
>.|TRBV27|.|TRBJ2-3
CASSLDPGADTQYF
TGTGCCAGCAGTTTGGACCCGGGAGCAGATACGCAGTATTTT
>.|TRBV6-5|TRBD2|TRBJ2-1
CATTAGVSHNEQFF
TGTGCCACAACTGCGGGAGTCTCCCACAATGAGCAGTTCTTC
>.|TRBV19|.|TRBJ1-1
CASSIPDPMNTEAFF
TGTGCCAGTAGTATCCCTGACCCCATGAACACTGAAGCTTTCTTT
>once|TRBV6-1|.|TRBJ1-2
CASSEMGTWDYGYTF
TGTGCCAGCAGTGAAATGGGGACGTGGGACTATGGCTACACCTTC
>.|TRBV10-3|.|TRBJ2-5
CAISEARAAETQYF
TGTGCCATCAGTGAGGCGAGAGCAGCGGAGACCCAGTACTTC
>.|TRBV18|TRBD2|TRBJ2-1
CASSPRVGTSGRADEQFF
TGTGCCAGCTCACCACGCGTCGGGACTAGCGGGAGAGCCGATGAGCAGTTCTTC
>.|TRBV5-6|.|TRBJ2-3
CASSSRRRGTDTQYF
TGTGCCAGCAGCTCCCGACGCCGGGGCACAGATACGCAGTATTTT
>.|TRBV5-1|TRBD2|TRBJ2-1
CASSLWTSGSNEQFF
TGCGCCAGCAGCTTGTGGACTAGCGGGAGCAATGAGCAGTTCTTC
>few|TRBV5-1|TRBD1|TRBJ2-7
CASRGQTGATYEQYF
TGCGCCAGCAGGGGCCAGACAGGGGCTACCTACGAGCAGTACTTC
>once|TRBV7-2|TRBD2|TRBJ2-1
CASSPPGTSGNEQFF
TGTGCCAGCAGCCCCCCAGGGACTAGCGGTAATGAGCAGTTCTTC
>.|TRBV27|.|TRBJ2-7
CASSADITLPLYEQYF
TGTGCCAGCAGTGCCGACATCACTCTCCCCCTCTACGAGCAGTACTTC